These 7 T cell receptor beta chains came from one sample sequenced in a study of cytomegalovirus exposure and HLA in healthy donors. The PCR had 60 Vbeta and 13 Jbeta primers. Method: immunoSEQ multiplex PCR; TCRdb's copy keeps in-frame clones and lacks some. The sample has 95,000 to 150,000 clones; over 75% are singletons. What was sequenced was PBMCs. The receptor set was obtained from a man aged 30-40 years in good health and CMV-seronegative.

V usage is TRBV6-6 and J usage is TRBJ2-7, with 7 bases aligning to TRBD2. This CDR3 is 12 amino acids long. V shed 6 bases, J shed 3 bases, and the junction held 2 bases outside the gene matches. Germline loops: CDR1 MNHNY, CDR2 SVGAGI (reference sequence). The CDR3 nucleotides are TGTGCCAGCAGCCCGGGGGGCTACGAGCAGTACTTC. Its protein is CASSPGGYEQYF.

CDR3 loop: CASSFQGDYNSPLHF. The CDR3 bases are TGTGCCAGCAGTTTTCAGGGCGACTATAATTCACCCCTCCACTTT. This chain joins TRBV27 and TRBJ1-6, with D possibly TRBD1 on 5 matching bases. Germline lookup yields CDR1 MNHEY and CDR2 SMNVEV (reference sequence). V was trimmed by 3 bases and J by 3 bases, leaving 9 bases between them. The CDR3 runs 15 residues.

V is TRBV19 and J is TRBJ1-6; D might be TRBD1 (6 bases). The CDR3 sequence is 14 residues long. V was clipped by 6 bases and J by 8 bases, with 14 bases between them. In germline, CDR1 is LNHDA, CDR2 SQIVND (reference sequence). CDR3 in DNA: TGTGCCAGTAGCTGGGCCGCAGGGGATTCACCCCTCCACTTT. Translation: CASSWAAGDSPLHF.

This clone has just one count. The chain carries TRBV7-9 and TRBJ2-1, with 9 bases that match TRBD1. V was pared by 6 bases and J by 6 bases, with 6 bases of the junction left unmatched. The CDR3 consists of 14 residues. The germline V gene encodes CDR1 SEHNR and CDR2 FQNEAQ (reference sequence). For the CDR3, the DNA is TGTGCCAGCAGGCTCGACAGGGGGGGCAATGAGCAGTTCTTC. Translated: CASRLDRGGNEQFF.

V gene TRBV28 combines with J gene TRBJ2-2; D is uncertain. V was pared by 2 bases and J by 9 bases, with 7 bases between. This CDR3 spans 12 amino acids. From germline, CDR1 is MDHEN and CDR2 SYDVKM. The CDR3 loop reads CASSLNTRELFF. DNA of the CDR3: TGTGCCAGCAGTTTAAATACTCGGGAGCTGTTTTTT.

The chain combines TRBV19 with TRBJ2-1; 14 nucleotides agree with TRBD2. The germline gives CDR1 LNHDA, CDR2 SQIVND (reference sequence). There are 17 residues in the CDR3. Trimming at V came to 5 bases and at J to 7 bases, leaving 10 bases not matched to a gene. The CDR3 is CASSGLAGGRLGNEQFF. DNA of the CDR3: TGTGCCAGTAGTGGACTAGCGGGGGGCCGCCTGGGAAATGAGCAGTTCTTC.

The V and J genes are TRBV27 and TRBJ1-2; 8 bases align to TRBD1. Trimming removed 5 bases from V and 0 bases from J; junction bases left unmatched: 2. There are 14 residues in the CDR3. Per germline, CDR1 MNHEY and CDR2 SMNVEV (reference sequence). The CDR3 nucleotides are TGTGCCAGCAGTACGGACAGGGCTAACTATGGCTACACCTTC. Protein sequence: CASSTDRANYGYTF.